What follows are 26 T cell receptor beta chains derived from one specimen sequenced in a study of blood T cell repertoires in COVID-19. TCRdb's copy holds only in-frame clones and misses some; the assay was immunoSEQ multiplex PCR. The repertoire holds about 260,000 clones, around 87% seen once, with 2% to 3% in the top ten. The material sequenced was PBMCs or T cells enriched from blood (not recorded which). Receptors originate from a woman aged 18-35 years who had recovered from COVID-19.

The chain combines TRBV9 with TRBJ1-1; D is perhaps TRBD1 (5 bases). Trimming cost V 0 bases and J 1 base, with 7 bases left between them. CDR3 length equals 14 residues. Germline assignment: CDR1 SGDLS and CDR2 YYNGEE. The CDR3 protein is CASSVAGKNTEAFF. The CDR3 coding sequence is TGTGCCAGCAGCGTAGCAGGGAAGAACACTGAAGCTTTCTTT.

The rearrangement uses TRBV5-6 and TRBJ2-7, with D unresolved. Trimming shortened V by 1 base and J by 0 bases, and 11 bases separated the two germline ends. The V gene's germline CDR1 is SGHDT and CDR2 YYEEEE. This CDR3 region has 15 residues. The CDR3 DNA reads as TGTGCCAGCAGCTTGAAGAGTACAGTCTCCTACGAGCAGTACTTC. It specifies CASSLKSTVSYEQYF. Full variable domain (rest looked up from reference TRBV5-6 and TRBJ2-7): DAGVTQSPTHLIKTRGQQVTLRCSPKSGHDTVSWYQQALGQGPQFIFQYYEEEERQRGNFPDRFSGHQFPNYSSELNVNALLLGDSALYLCASSLKSTVSYEQYFGPGTRLTVT.

V gene TRBV7-9 combines with J gene TRBJ1-5; D is unclear. The CDR3 consists of 15 residues. The germline CDR1 and CDR2 sequences are SEHNR and FQNEAQ (reference sequence). Trimming took 1 base from V and 3 from J, leaving 10 bases between them. The CDR3 loop reads CASSLGGFDNQPQHF. For the CDR3, the DNA is TGTGCCAGCAGCTTAGGAGGGTTTGACAATCAGCCCCAGCATTTT.

The CDR3 bases are TGTGCCAGCAGTGACAGAGGATCGGGAGATAATTCACCCCTCCACTTT. Its protein product is CASSDRGSGDNSPLHF. The rearrangement joins TRBV28 to TRBJ1-6, with TRBD1 as a possible D gene (5 bases). Germline CDR1 reads MDHEN; CDR2 reads SYDVKM. The CDR3 totals 16 residues. V lost 5 bases and J lost 5, with 16 bases in between.

The chain combines TRBV28 with TRBJ1-2; tentative D call: TRBD1 (6 bases). The CDR3 length is 11 residues. Germline V CDR1 and CDR2: MDHEN, SYDVKM. V was cut by 7 bases and J by 7 bases, with 10 bases left in between. DNA for the CDR3: TGTGCCAGCACCCGAGGGGGTGGCTACACCTTC. Translation gives CASTRGGGYTF.

The chain couples TRBV28 to TRBJ2-1, with D maybe TRBD2 (5 bases). The germline gives CDR1 MDHEN, CDR2 SYDVKM. The CDR3 sequence is 14 residues long. V was trimmed by 5 bases and J by 4 bases, leaving 12 bases between them. The CDR3: CASSSGLLYNEQFF. In DNA, the CDR3 is TGTGCCAGCAGTAGCGGACTCCTTTACAATGAGCAGTTCTTC.

The gene calls are TRBV6-1 and TRBJ1-4; D gene uncertain. The J call may be mistaken, given a closer DNA end match to TRBJ2-2. CDR1 MNHNS and CDR2 SASEGT come from the germline V gene. CDR3 length: 12 amino acids. CDR3 region: CASSESGLELFF. CDR3 sequence (DNA): TGTGCCAGCAGTGAAAGTGGCCTGGAGCTGTTTTTT.

The gene calls are TRBV11-2 and TRBJ1-1; D not certain. Trimming shortened V by 3 bases and J by 0 bases, and 5 bases separated the two germline ends. The CDR3 is 13 amino acids. Germline CDR1 reads SGHAT; CDR2 reads FQNNGV. CDR3 loop: CASSFELNTEAFF. In DNA form, the CDR3 reads TGTGCCAGCAGCTTCGAGCTGAACACTGAAGCTTTCTTT.

This clone was observed once. The chain combines TRBV5-6 with TRBJ2-5; a weak D match, TRBD2 (7 bases). The CDR3 contains 13 residues. V was cut by 4 bases and J by 5 bases, with 12 bases left in between. Germline CDR1 SGHDT, CDR2 YYEEEE. DNA of the CDR3: TGTGCCAGCAGCCCTAGGGGGGGCGAGACCCAGTACTTC. Translation: CASSPRGGETQYF.

This clone was recorded only once. This chain uses TRBV6-2 or TRBV6-3 with TRBJ1-4; unclear D gene. The CDR3 has 16 amino acids. Germline assignment: CDR1 MNHEY and CDR2 SVGEGT. Trimming removed 5 bases at V and 8 bases at J, with 21 bases between. The CDR3 DNA reads TGTGCCAGCAGTGACCCGGTAGGAGGAGGAGTAGAAAAACTGTTTTTT. Amino acid sequence: CASSDPVGGGVEKLFF.

The V and J genes are TRBV6-5 and TRBJ1-2, with TRBD1 identical over 11 bases. V was pared by 4 bases and J by 6 bases, with 1 base of the junction left unmatched. Looked up from germline, CDR1 is MNHEY and CDR2 is SVGAGI. This CDR3 has 13 residues. The CDR3: CASSWDRGNGYTF. The DNA for the CDR3 is TGTGCCAGCAGTTGGGACAGGGGGAATGGCTACACCTTC.

This clone was counted a single time. The chain is built from TRBV7-9 and TRBJ1-2; D gene ambiguous. CDR1 and CDR2 (germline): SEHNR, FQNEAQ (reference sequence). This CDR3 comprises 14 residues. V lost 5 bases to trimming and J lost 7 bases, with 17 bases between them. This CDR3 is CASSQPVISSGYTF. In DNA, the CDR3 is TGTGCCAGCAGCCAGCCAGTAATATCTAGTGGCTACACCTTC.

The chain joins TRBV3-1 (or the pseudogene TRBV3-2) to TRBJ2-7, with 8 bases that match TRBD1. Germline CDR1 LGHDT, CDR2 YNNKEL (reference sequence). The CDR3 totals 13 residues. After removal of 4 bases from V and 5 bases from J, the junction contained 4 bases not matched to a gene. DNA of the CDR3: TGTGCCAGCAGCCCGGACAGGGTCCACGAGCAGTACTTC. This sequence encodes CASSPDRVHEQYF.

DNA of the CDR3: TGTGCCACCAGTGATCATTCGGTAACAGATACGCAGTATTTT. Amino acid sequence: CATSDHSVTDTQYF. This rearrangement joins TRBV24-1 to TRBJ2-3, with D uncertain. This CDR3 comprises 14 residues. Germline V gene data show CDR1 as KGHDR and CDR2 as SFDVKD. V was cut by 3 bases and J by 3 bases, with 9 bases left in between.

The V gene is TRBV2, the J gene TRBJ1-4, with 9 bases that match TRBD1. The CDR3 is made up of 15 amino acids. Germline CDR1 is SNHLY and CDR2 is FYNNEI. The V and J ends lost 3 bases and 8 bases, in that order; junction bases with no gene match: 7. The DNA of the CDR3 is TGTGCCAGCAGTGAGGAACAGGGGGCTGGGGAAAAACTGTTTTTT. Residues: CASSEEQGAGEKLFF.

On this clone itself: Other DNA sequences in the same sample also yield this CDR3. This sequence joins TRBV5-1 and TRBJ1-2; D is unresolved. Trimming shortened V by 0 bases and J by 0 bases, and 6 bases separated the two germline ends. The CDR3 spans 14 residues. The germline CDR1 and CDR2 sequences are SGHRS and YFSETQ. The CDR3 DNA sequence: TGCGCCAGCAGCTTGGAAACACCTAACTATGGCTACACCTTC. Protein sequence: CASSLETPNYGYTF.

V is TRBV3-1 (or the pseudogene TRBV3-2) and J is TRBJ2-1; D is perhaps TRBD2 (6 bases). V shed 0 bases and J shed 7 bases, with 13 bases lying between them. Germline CDR1 is LGHDT and CDR2 is YNNKEL (reference sequence). The CDR3 has 15 amino acids. The CDR3: CASSQDPSGWNEQFF. For the CDR3, the DNA is TGTGCCAGCAGCCAAGATCCAAGCGGGTGGAATGAGCAGTTCTTC.

The rearrangement uses TRBV7-3 and TRBJ2-1; TRBD2 is a possible D gene (6 bases). The CDR3 totals 15 residues. The germline CDR1 and CDR2 sequences are SGHTA and FQGTGA. V shed 4 bases and J shed 2 bases, with 12 bases lying between them. The CDR3 loop reads CASSSSGRPYNEQFF. The DNA of the CDR3 is TGTGCCAGCAGCTCATCAGGGAGGCCCTACAATGAGCAGTTCTTC.

The rearrangement links TRBV6-5 to TRBJ1-6; TRBD1 might be the D (6 bases). The CDR3 has 13 residues. Germline CDR1 MNHEY, CDR2 SVGAGI. V gave up 6 bases and J gave up 8 bases, with 11 bases separating them. This chain's CDR3 is CASSRGLDSPLHF. DNA of the CDR3: TGTGCCAGCAGCAGGGGATTGGATTCACCCCTCCACTTT.

The V and J genes are TRBV3-1 (or the pseudogene TRBV3-2) and TRBJ2-5, with TRBD2 identical over 15 bases. Germline V CDR1 and CDR2: LGHDT, YNNKEL (reference sequence). J was trimmed by 1 base and V by 0 bases; bases with no gene match: 3. This CDR3 spans 18 amino acids. CDR3 loop: CASSQDLGLAGGQETQYF. In nucleotides, the CDR3 is TGTGCCAGCAGCCAAGATTTGGGACTAGCGGGGGGCCAAGAGACCCAGTACTTC.

This chain links TRBV4-1 with TRBJ1-6; TRBD1 agrees at 7 bases. Germline CDR1 MGHRA, CDR2 YSYEKL. This CDR3 has 15 amino acids. Unmatched junction bases numbered 9, after V lost 0 bases and J lost 13 bases. The CDR3 is CASSQELAGGLPLHF. The CDR3 DNA sequence: TGCGCCAGCAGCCAAGAATTGGCAGGGGGACTCCCCCTCCACTTT.

The chain joins TRBV5-1 to TRBJ2-6; D possibly corresponds to TRBD1 (6 bases). Trimming pared 2 bases from V and 0 bases from J, leaving 15 bases between. The CDR3 spans 18 residues. Per germline, CDR1 SGHRS and CDR2 YFSETQ. CDR3: CASSLRTAKYSGANVLTF. In nucleotides, the CDR3 is TGCGCCAGCAGCTTAAGGACAGCGAAATACTCTGGGGCCAACGTCCTGACTTTC.

Worth noting for this clone: The sample carries other DNA sequences with the same CDR3. The chain is built from TRBV20-1 and TRBJ2-3; 12 bases map to TRBD2. After removal of 3 bases from V and 1 base from J, the junction contained 2 bases not matched to a gene. Germline V gene sequence: CDR1 DFQATT, CDR2 SNEGSKA (reference sequence). CDR3 length: 15 amino acids. The CDR3 nucleotides read TGCAGTGCTAGTCTAGCGGGGGGGCGCACAGATACGCAGTATTTT. Translated: CSASLAGGRTDTQYF.

V usage is TRBV18 and J usage is TRBJ1-1; D is perhaps TRBD1 (6 bases). This CDR3 contains 16 residues. V was cut by 1 base and J by 6 bases, with 18 bases left in between. Germline CDR1 and CDR2: KGHSH and LQKENI. CDR3 nucleotide sequence: TGTGCCAGCTCACCACTCCCAAACAGGGTTGGTTCTGAAGCTTTCTTT. Its protein is CASSPLPNRVGSEAFF.

The J gene is TRBJ1-2, the V gene TRBV19; 8 positions match TRBD1. Germline values: CDR1 LNHDA, CDR2 SQIVND (reference sequence). The CDR3 is made up of 15 amino acids. V was pared by 4 bases and J by 5 bases, with 9 bases of the junction left unmatched. The CDR3: CASSTGGARGYGYTF. DNA for the CDR3: TGTGCCAGTAGTACAGGGGGCGCGAGAGGGTATGGCTACACCTTC.

This sequence joins TRBV2 and TRBJ1-6; D possibly corresponds to TRBD1 (6 bases). Trimming cost V 8 bases and J 0 bases, with 14 bases left between them. This CDR3 has 16 amino acids. Germline CDR1 SNHLY, CDR2 FYNNEI. Here the CDR3 DNA reads TGTGCCAGCTTCCGGGGGGCGAACTCCTATAATTCACCCCTCCACTTT. As protein: CASFRGANSYNSPLHF.